This paragraph covers one TCR beta chain sequence. The antigen is not known. The time point denotes: week 35, safety follow-up. Topical imiquimod was applied with each vaccine dose, which held 300 ug of mutant IDH1 20-mer peptide. The method was immunoSEQ multiplex PCR; TCRdb's version includes in-frame clones alone and lacks a portion of them. This sample has 25,000 to 40,000 clones, with roughly 77% found just once. The data originate from a study of a mutant IDH1 vaccine in newly diagnosed glioma. Study information: Sex distribution of treated patients was approximately 62% male and roughly 38% female; mean age was about 41 years. Patients arrived already treated with radiotherapy, temozolomide, or both, most having had both. At week 47 came visit V13, while visit V12 had come at week 35.

This TCR derives from a man aged 25-45 years with glioma. The sample in question was PBMCs, obtained from a glioma patient whose treatment included an IDH1 peptide vaccine.

CDR3: CASSLEPGLAGVVNEQFF. The CDR3 DNA sequence: TGTGCCAGCAGCTTAGAACCGGGACTAGCGGGAGTAGTGAATGAGCAGTTCTTC. V usage is TRBV11-2 and J usage is TRBJ2-1; 14 bases align to TRBD2. This CDR3 is 18 amino acids long. Germline V gives CDR1 SGHAT, CDR2 FQNNGV. V lost 0 bases and J lost 7; bases outside the gene matches: 8.